This paragraph reports one T cell receptor beta chain. This entry is derived from a study of shared T cell receptors in the human thymus. Germline CDR1 MNHEY, CDR2 SMNVEV (reference sequence). The CDR3 runs 14 residues. The V gene end was trimmed by 6 bases and the J gene end by 4 bases; junction bases not matched to a gene: 5. TCRdb's copy holds only in-frame clones and misses some; the assay was immunoSEQ multiplex PCR. The sample carries 630,000 or so clones, roughly 86% recorded once. This same sample was also taken into another study, of human thymus T cells. From that paper: Thymus was obtained from resections taken during corrective heart surgery. An apparent bias in V and J gene usage was seen in thymic and blood repertoires. Overlap was high between thymic repertoires from unrelated individuals, as reported in related research.

The TCR was taken from a boy in the first two years of life with a congenital heart defect. The sequenced sample consisted of thymocytes. The J gene is TRBJ2-7, the V gene TRBV27; TRBD1 agrees at 11 bases. The CDR3 loop is CASSQDRGLYEQYF. CDR3 in DNA: TGTGCCAGCAGCCAGGACAGGGGGCTATACGAGCAGTACTTC.